The 16 T cell receptor beta chains listed next were all sequenced from one sample in a study of human T cells and chemical hapten exposure. TCRdb re-called the RACE reads with MiXCR, one entry per CDR3 protein. Here the sample spans 95,000 to 150,000 distinct CDR3 sequences, roughly 10% being singletons. Time point: patch test 3, about 24 weeks after DPC sensitization. Treatment reported: therapeutic diphenylcyclopropenone sensitization with weekly scalp DPC. The sequencing here drew on whole blood, taken in connection with sensitization to the hapten diphenylcyclopropenone (DPC). These receptors originate from a woman in her 50s with alopecia areata. Some clones in this sample may be carry-over from other donors' samples.

The chain has TRBV27 and TRBJ2-1; 7 nucleotides line up with TRBD2. The CDR3 loop spans 16 amino acids. Germline CDR1 MNHEY, CDR2 SMNVEV (reference sequence). V was clipped by 5 bases and J by 6 bases; unmatched bases: 13. CDR3 region: CASSPLFAGVGNEQFF. CDR3 bases: TGTGCCAGCAGTCCCCTCTTTGCGGGAGTCGGCAATGAGCAGTTCTTC.

The gene calls are TRBV7-2 and TRBJ2-5; the match to TRBD1 covers 8 bases. Trimming took 5 bases from V and 2 from J; bases not matched to a gene: 22. Germline-derived CDR1 and CDR2 are SGHTA and FQGNSA. This CDR3 has 20 amino acids. DNA of the CDR3: TGTGCCAGCAGCCAGGACGGTTCCGGGACAGGCAGCCGTGGGCAAGAGACCCAGTACTTC. Protein: CASSQDGSGTGSRGQETQYF.

This clonotype has just a few counts. The chain has TRBV29-1 and TRBJ2-6; D remains unclear. The CDR3 has 14 residues. The germline V gene encodes CDR1 SQVTM and CDR2 ANQGSEA. With 3 bases removed from V and 0 bases from J, the gap between germline ends came to 6 bases. CDR3 region: CSVEGGSGANVLTF. CDR3 nucleotides: TGCAGCGTTGAGGGTGGCTCTGGGGCCAACGTCCTGACTTTC.

The chain links TRBV28 to TRBJ2-7; D uncertain. The CDR3 consists of 12 residues. Trimming removed 2 bases at V and 4 bases at J, with 6 bases between. Germline values: CDR1 MDHEN, CDR2 SYDVKM. The CDR3 protein is CASSLALYEQYF. DNA of the CDR3: TGTGCCAGCAGTTTAGCCCTTTACGAGCAGTACTTC.

DNA for the CDR3: TGCAGCGTTGAAGACACACCAGGGACTCATGATGGCTACACCTTC. As protein: CSVEDTPGTHDGYTF. The gene calls are TRBV29-1 and TRBJ1-2, with D possibly TRBD1 on 5 matching bases. The germline V gene encodes CDR1 SQVTM and CDR2 ANQGSEA. This CDR3 contains 15 residues. V was trimmed by 0 bases and J by 6 bases, leaving 17 bases between them. Based on the CDR3 plus reference TRBV29-1 and TRBJ1-2, the full variable domain is SAVISQKPSRDICQRGTSLTIQCQVDSQVTMMFWYRQQPGQSLTLIATANQGSEATYESGFVIDKFPISRPNLTFSTLTVSNMSPEDSSIYLCSVEDTPGTHDGYTFGSGTRLTVV.

In this sample, this clonotype turned up a few times. The V call is TRBV20-1, the J call TRBJ2-3, with 11 bases aligning to TRBD2. V lost 2 bases and J lost 2; bases outside the gene matches: 6. Germline CDR1 is DFQATT and CDR2 is SNEGSKA (reference sequence). The CDR3 consists of 16 residues. CDR3 loop: CSARPRLAGSTDTQYF. For the CDR3, the DNA is TGCAGTGCTAGACCTCGACTAGCGGGGTCCACAGATACGCAGTATTTT.

There are a few counts of this clonotype. V and J are TRBV3-1 and TRBJ1-3; D perhaps matches TRBD1 (6 bases). V lost 4 bases, J lost 5 bases, and 21 bases lay in between. This CDR3 region has 17 residues. Germline V gene data show CDR1 as LGHDT and CDR2 as YNNKEL (reference sequence). The CDR3 nucleotides are TGTGCCAGCAGCCTAAAGGAGGGCGCAGGGGCAAGAAACACCATATATTTT. This encodes CASSLKEGAGARNTIYF. The whole variable domain, remainder taken from reference TRBV3-1 and TRBJ1-3, is DTAVSQTPKYLVTQMGNDKSIKCEQNLGHDTMYWYKQDSKKFLKIMFSYNNKELIINETVPNRFSPKSPDKAHLNLHINSLELGDSAVYFCASSLKEGAGARNTIYFGEGSWLTVV.

A few counts support this clonotype. The chain is built from TRBV6-2 or TRBV6-3 and TRBJ1-1; D perhaps matches TRBD1 (5 bases). Germline V CDR1 and CDR2: MNHEY, SVGEGT. Trimming pared 6 bases from V and 0 bases from J, leaving 11 bases between. This CDR3 contains 14 residues. For the CDR3, the DNA is TGTGCCAGCAGGAGGGGTCAGATGAACACTGAAGCTTTCTTT. Amino acid sequence: CASRRGQMNTEAFF.

This chain uses TRBV7-9 with TRBJ2-1, with 8 bases matching TRBD1. The germline CDR1 and CDR2 sequences are SEHNR and FQNEAQ (reference sequence). This CDR3 is 13 amino acids long. V dropped 5 bases and J dropped 9; count of bases not matched to a gene: 6. The CDR3 DNA reads TGTGCCAGCAGCCCCCCAGACAGGGGTGAGCAGTTCTTC. Protein sequence: CASSPPDRGEQFF.

This clonotype was counted a few times. V usage is TRBV9 and J usage is TRBJ2-7, with TRBD2 matching 11 bases. V was clipped by 3 bases and J by 2 bases; unmatched bases: 1. The CDR3 totals 14 residues. The V gene's germline CDR1 is SGDLS and CDR2 YYNGEE. CDR3 nucleotides: TGTGCCAGCAGCGGGGGACTAGCGGCCTACGAGCAGTACTTC. Protein: CASSGGLAAYEQYF.

This clonotype was detected only once. This sequence joins TRBV12-3 or TRBV12-4 and TRBJ1-1, with 12 bases fitting TRBD1. V lost 8 bases and J lost 5; bases outside the gene matches: 3. The CDR3 totals 13 residues. The chain's CDR3 is CASGDRGRTEAFF. The DNA for the CDR3 is TGTGCCAGCGGGGACAGGGGGCGAACTGAAGCTTTCTTT.

The CDR3 here is CASSLWRDTEAFF. The CDR3 DNA follows: TGCGCCAGCAGCTTGTGGCGGGACACTGAAGCTTTCTTT. The rearrangement uses TRBV5-1 and TRBJ1-1; D remains unclear. Trimming shortened V by 1 base and J by 3 bases, and 7 bases separated the two germline ends. The CDR3 extends over 13 amino acids. From germline, CDR1 is SGHRS and CDR2 YFSETQ.

This clonotype was counted a few times. The CDR3 spells CASSQQGKYGYTF. The CDR3, as DNA: TGTGCCAGCAGCCAACAGGGAAAGTATGGCTACACCTTC. The rearrangement joins TRBV5-6 to TRBJ1-2; tentative D call: TRBD1 (6 bases). The V and J ends lost 4 bases and 5 bases respectively, with 12 bases between them. This CDR3 has 13 residues. Germline V gives CDR1 SGHDT, CDR2 YYEEEE. Combining the CDR3 with reference TRBV5-6 and TRBJ1-2 gives the whole variable domain DAGVTQSPTHLIKTRGQQVTLRCSPKSGHDTVSWYQQALGQGPQFIFQYYEEEERQRGNFPDRFSGHQFPNYSSELNVNALLLGDSALYLCASSQQGKYGYTFGSGTRLTVV.

The chain carries TRBV27 and TRBJ2-7; TRBD2 aligns across 11 bases. Germline CDR1 reads MNHEY; CDR2 reads SMNVEV (reference sequence). This CDR3 is built from 18 residues. V lost 3 bases and J lost 6; bases outside the gene matches: 16. The CDR3 DNA is TGTGCCAGCAGTTTCAGGAGGGGACTAGCGGCCAGCGGGGGCGAGCAGTACTTC. This gives the protein CASSFRRGLAASGGEQYF.

The chain is built from TRBV7-2 and TRBJ2-3; TRBD2 matches 8 bases. Trimming removed 6 bases from V and 1 base from J; junction bases left unmatched: 6. Germline CDR1 and CDR2: SGHTA and FQGNSA. The CDR3 consists of 15 residues. CDR3 sequence (DNA): TGTGCCAGCAGAACCAGCGGGGGCCGCACAGATACGCAGTATTTT. Its translation: CASRTSGGRTDTQYF.

This clonotype was counted between two and nine times. The chain uses TRBV6-1 and TRBJ2-3; the match to TRBD2 covers 9 bases. The CDR3 contains 14 residues. Trimming removed 7 bases from V and 8 bases from J; junction bases left unmatched: 10. The V gene's germline CDR1 is MNHNS and CDR2 SASEGT. The CDR3 is CASNPAGGHPTQYF. CDR3 nucleotides: TGTGCCAGCAATCCAGCGGGGGGACATCCTACGCAGTATTTT.